This TCR beta chain was sequenced for a study of T cell repertoires in cytomegalovirus infection. The CDR3 contains 16 residues. Germline CDR1 is DFQATT and CDR2 is SNEGSKA (reference sequence). The junction had 11 bases not matched to a gene; V was cut back by 3 bases and J by 2 bases. TCRdb reanalysed the reads using MiXCR and keeps one entry per CDR3 protein. The sample has 740,000 or so distinct CDR3 sequences; less than 40% are singletons. The material sequenced was PBMCs. This TCR came from a human donor in good health (CMV status not recorded). Some clones in this sample may be carry-over from other donors' samples. The chain employs TRBV20-1 and TRBJ2-7; 9 nucleotides line up with TRBD1. The CDR3 DNA reads TGCAGTGCTAGGGCGACCGGGACAGGGAATGCCTACGAGCAGTACTTC. Protein sequence: CSARATGTGNAYEQYF.